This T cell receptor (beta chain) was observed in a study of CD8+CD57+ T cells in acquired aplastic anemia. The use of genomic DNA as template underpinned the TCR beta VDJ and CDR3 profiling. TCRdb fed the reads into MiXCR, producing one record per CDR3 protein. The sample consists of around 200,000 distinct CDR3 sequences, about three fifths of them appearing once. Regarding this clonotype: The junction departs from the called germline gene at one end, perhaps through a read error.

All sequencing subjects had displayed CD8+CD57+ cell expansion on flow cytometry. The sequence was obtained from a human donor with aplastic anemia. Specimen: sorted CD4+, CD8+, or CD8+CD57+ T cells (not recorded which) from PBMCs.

CDR3 protein: CASRVRTSGAYEQDF. The CDR3 DNA reads TGTGCCAGCAGAGTTCGGACTAGCGGGGCGTACGAGCAGGACTTC. The chain combines TRBV6-2 or TRBV6-3 with TRBJ2-7; 12 bases agree with TRBD2. The CDR3 is 15 amino acids. In germline, CDR1 is MNHEY, CDR2 SVGEGT.